This T cell receptor beta chain was recorded in a study of blood T cell repertoires in COVID-19. Study-wide context: Donors in the United States, Italy and Spain gave samples during acute or convalescent COVID-19. T cells, B-cell-depleted T cells, or PBMCs supplied cDNA or gDNA.

Original analysis: For nucleated cells, counts were estimated from reference gene primer amplification. TCRdb keeps only in-frame clones here, not all; method: immunoSEQ multiplex PCR. For V, J and clone size, that table is used; D and trimming come from the DNA. The sample holds hundreds of thousands of clones, around 90% seen once. Material: peripheral blood. The receptor comes from a woman aged 50 to 60 who had recovered from COVID-19.

CDR3 sequence: CASSLKTGGAFF. In DNA form, the CDR3 reads TGTGCCAGCAGCTTAAAGACAGGAGGAGCTTTCTTT. The V gene is TRBV7-8, the J gene TRBJ1-1; weak D call: TRBD1 (6 bases). V lost 2 bases to trimming and J lost 10 bases, with 11 bases between them. Germline CDR1 reads SGHVS; CDR2 reads FQNEAQ. The CDR3 covers 12 residues.